The 26 T cell receptor beta chains below were found in one sample sequenced in a study of response to subunit inactivated influenza vaccine. From the RT-PCR reads, TCRdb called clonotypes with MiXCR, one entry per CDR3 protein. The data contain approximately 290,000 distinct CDR3 sequences, over 20% of them singletons. This material consisted of PBMCs from blood, taken around 22 months after vaccination. The receptors were gathered from a man aged 45 to 75 who received an inactivated influenza vaccine.

This clonotype was counted only a few times. CDR3 amino acids: CASRGPSTEAFF. The CDR3 nucleotides read TGTGCCAGCCGGGGACCGAGCACTGAAGCTTTCTTT. The rearrangement links TRBV12-3 or TRBV12-4 to TRBJ1-1; D perhaps matches TRBD1 (5 bases). This CDR3 contains 12 residues. Between the trimmed V and J ends, which lost 8 bases and 4 bases, there was a span of 11 bases.

This clonotype was seen a few times. The DNA for the CDR3 is TGTGCCAGCAGCCAAGAATCGGGGGGCTTCAAGGATACGCAGTATTTT. Protein: CASSQESGGFKDTQYF. The chain carries TRBV4-2 and TRBJ2-3; TRBD2 might be the D (7 bases). The CDR3 length is 16 residues. Germline V gene sequence: CDR1 LGHNA, CDR2 YNFKEQ. Trimming removed 0 bases at V and 6 bases at J, with 16 bases between.

This clonotype has only a few counts. The chain is built from TRBV6-1 and TRBJ1-1; D gene unclear. V lost 8 bases, J lost 3 bases, and 13 bases lay in between. Germline V CDR1 and CDR2: MNHNS, SASEGT. The CDR3 is 13 amino acids. DNA of the CDR3: TGTGCCAGCGCCCAAGAGTCGGACACTGAAGCTTTCTTT. It translates to CASAQESDTEAFF.

This chain uses TRBV19 with TRBJ1-5, with no clear D. This CDR3 is built from 15 residues. Looked up from germline, CDR1 is LNHDA and CDR2 is SQIVND (reference sequence). V shed 3 bases and J shed 0 bases, with 9 bases lying between them. CDR3 loop: CASSIGTYSNQPQHF. Here the CDR3 DNA reads TGTGCCAGTAGTATCGGCACATATAGCAATCAGCCCCAGCATTTT.

This clonotype has just a few counts. The chain joins TRBV5-6 to TRBJ2-7, with 8 bases matching TRBD1. The V and J ends lost 0 bases and 4 bases, in that order; junction bases with no gene match: 3. This CDR3 region has 14 residues. Looked up from germline, CDR1 is SGHDT and CDR2 is YYEEEE. CDR3 nucleotide sequence: TGTGCCAGCAGCTTGGACAGGGGGTGGTACGAGCAGTACTTC. Protein product: CASSLDRGWYEQYF.

This clonotype was seen repeatedly, ten times or more. This chain connects TRBV29-1 to TRBJ2-7, with 9 nucleotides matching TRBD1. The CDR3 length is 15 residues. Germline V gives CDR1 SQVTM, CDR2 ANQGSEA. V was pared by 3 bases and J by 4 bases, with 10 bases of the junction left unmatched. CDR3 residues: CSVEAEGTGSYEQYF. DNA for the CDR3: TGCAGCGTTGAGGCCGAGGGGACAGGGTCATACGAGCAGTACTTC.

The CDR3 DNA is TGTGCCAGCAGAACCGGGACAGGGTCCTACAATGAGCAGTTCTTC. Protein sequence: CASRTGTGSYNEQFF. V gene TRBV6-1 combines with J gene TRBJ2-1, with 9 bases lining up with TRBD1. V gave up 6 bases and J gave up 1 base; unmatched junction bases: 4. Germline V lookup: CDR1 MNHNS, CDR2 SASEGT. This CDR3 has 15 residues.

This clonotype was seen a few times. The chain carries TRBV3-1 and TRBJ1-3, with D unresolved. This CDR3 is built from 17 residues. The germline V gene has CDR1 LGHDT and CDR2 YNNKEL (reference sequence). V gave up 4 bases and J gave up 0 bases, with 16 bases separating them. The CDR3 region has the DNA TGTGCCAGCAGCCCCAGCTACGCGTTCCTCTCTGGAAACACCATATATTTT. It encodes CASSPSYAFLSGNTIYF.

This clonotype appeared a few times. J is TRBJ1-2 and V is TRBV20-1; D is unclear. CDR1 and CDR2 from the germline V gene are DFQATT and SNEGSKA (reference sequence). This CDR3 is built from 12 residues. V lost 3 bases and J 8 bases, leaving 13 bases between the germline ends. CDR3 residues: CSARGVNEGYTF. The CDR3 bases are TGCAGTGCTAGGGGTGTTAATGAGGGCTACACCTTC.

This clonotype was observed a handful of times. J is TRBJ2-7 and V is TRBV3-1; 7 nucleotides agree with TRBD1. V dropped 1 base and J dropped 1; count of bases not matched to a gene: 4. This CDR3 is built from 15 residues. Germline values: CDR1 LGHDT, CDR2 YNNKEL (reference sequence). The CDR3, as DNA: TGTGCCAGCAGCCAAGCTAGGGGGCGATCCTACGAGCAGTACTTC. This gives the protein CASSQARGRSYEQYF.

The J gene is TRBJ2-1, the V gene TRBV6-1; D is ambiguous. The V gene lost 5 bases and the J gene lost 7 bases, with 18 bases spanning the gap. Looked up from germline, CDR1 is MNHNS and CDR2 is SASEGT. This CDR3 comprises 15 residues. The CDR3, as DNA: TGTGCCAGCAGTAGGGCTTCCACTTTGAGGAATGAGCAGTTCTTC. It translates to CASSRASTLRNEQFF.

The chain's CDR3 is CASRGAGVNTGELFF. In DNA form, the CDR3 reads TGCGCCAGCCGGGGTGCGGGGGTGAACACCGGGGAGCTGTTTTTT. The chain uses TRBV5-1 and TRBJ2-2; 7 bases are shared with TRBD2. Germline assignment: CDR1 SGHRS and CDR2 YFSETQ. Trimming cost V 7 bases and J 1 base; bases outside gene matches: 7. This CDR3 comprises 15 residues.

This clonotype was recorded at least ten times. The V call is TRBV4-1, the J call TRBJ1-3, with no clear D. Germline assignment: CDR1 MGHRA and CDR2 YSYEKL. V lost 0 bases to trimming and J lost 0 bases, with 6 bases between them. The CDR3 has 15 residues. The CDR3 DNA is TGCGCCAGCAGCCAAGACAGAAACTCTGGAAACACCATATATTTT. Protein: CASSQDRNSGNTIYF.

The rearrangement uses TRBV4-2 and TRBJ1-2; the D is unclear. The CDR3 is 9 residues long. Looked up from germline, CDR1 is LGHNA and CDR2 is YNFKEQ. CDR3 DNA: TGTGGGTCTGCGCATGGCTACACCTTC. Its protein is CGSAHGYTF.

This clonotype was counted at least ten times. The chain combines TRBV12-3 or TRBV12-4 with TRBJ1-1; D is unclear. V lost 5 bases and J lost 9, with 16 bases in between. CDR3 length: 13 residues. The CDR3 DNA sequence: TGTGCCAGCAGTGCGGACTGGGCTAGTCAAGCTTTCTTT. Encoded protein: CASSADWASQAFF.

This clonotype was seen more than once but under ten times. The chain recombines TRBV6-1 with TRBJ2-4; 8 bases map to TRBD2. The CDR3 has 16 residues. V shed 6 bases and J 4 bases; nucleotides not matched to a gene: 11. Germline V lookup: CDR1 MNHNS, CDR2 SASEGT. The CDR3 DNA follows: TGTGCCAGCAGGAGGGTAGCGGGAATGACTAAAAACATTCAGTACTTC. The encoded protein is CASRRVAGMTKNIQYF.

In this sample, this clonotype turned up many times. J is TRBJ1-3 and V is TRBV9, with TRBD1 matching over 7 bases. CDR1 and CDR2 (germline): SGDLS, YYNGEE. J lost 3 bases, V lost 4 bases, and 4 bases had no gene match. The CDR3 has 14 residues. The CDR3 DNA reads TGTGCCAGCAGCCCACAGGGGATTGGAAACACCATATATTTT. Its protein is CASSPQGIGNTIYF. Filled out from reference TRBV9 and TRBJ1-3, the complete variable domain reads DSGVTQTPKHLITATGQRVTLRCSPRSGDLSVYWYQQSLDQGLQFLIQYYNGEERAKGNILERFSAQQFPDLHSELNLSSLELGDSALYFCASSPQGIGNTIYFGEGSWLTVV.

The chain couples TRBV20-1 to TRBJ2-1; no definite D call. V lost 5 bases and J 6 bases, leaving 20 bases between the germline ends. Germline CDR1 DFQATT, CDR2 SNEGSKA (reference sequence). CDR3 length: 15 residues. The CDR3, as DNA: TGCAGTGCTCCGGATCGGGTGGAGCGCAGCAATGAGCAGTTCTTC. Translated, it gives CSAPDRVERSNEQFF.

This rearrangement joins TRBV11-2 to TRBJ1-2; D is perhaps TRBD1 (6 bases). Germline-derived CDR1 and CDR2 are SGHAT and FQNNGV. Trimming stripped 6 bases from V and 5 bases from J, with 22 bases between. The CDR3 extends over 16 amino acids. The CDR3 is CASRLGRGPTFYGYTF. In DNA, the CDR3 is TGTGCCAGCAGGTTGGGCAGGGGACCCACTTTTTATGGCTACACCTTC.

V is TRBV7-9 and J is TRBJ1-4; D possibly corresponds to TRBD1 (5 bases). Germline V CDR1 and CDR2: SEHNR, FQNEAQ (reference sequence). Trimming removed 1 base from V and 1 base from J, with 13 bases in between. This CDR3 has 17 residues. The CDR3 region is CASSLGGIGGTNEKLFF. CDR3 in DNA: TGTGCCAGCAGCTTAGGTGGAATTGGGGGAACTAATGAAAAACTGTTTTTT. Filled out from reference TRBV7-9 and TRBJ1-4, the complete variable domain reads DTGVSQNPRHKITKRGQNVTFRCDPISEHNRLYWYRQTLGQGPEFLTYFQNEAQLEKSRLLSDRFSAERPKGSFSTLEIQRTEQGDSAMYLCASSLGGIGGTNEKLFFGSGTQLSVL.

This clonotype was found a few times. The chain is built from TRBV5-1 and TRBJ2-1; 9 bases are a match to TRBD2. This CDR3 spans 14 amino acids. V was clipped by 7 bases and J by 7 bases; unmatched bases: 9. The V gene's germline CDR1 is SGHRS and CDR2 YFSETQ. The CDR3 nucleotides read TGCGCCAGCCGTACAACTAGCGGGCGGAATGAGCAGTTCTTC. Its protein product is CASRTTSGRNEQFF.

In this sample, this clonotype turned up many times. The chain recombines TRBV4-1 with TRBJ1-4; the match to TRBD1 covers 7 bases. The V gene's germline CDR1 is MGHRA and CDR2 YSYEKL. J was trimmed by 8 bases and V by 2 bases; bases with no gene match: 8. The CDR3 consists of 15 residues. CDR3: CASSQPDRETEKLFF. The CDR3 DNA reads as TGCGCCAGCAGCCAACCAGACAGGGAGACAGAAAAACTGTTTTTT.

The genes are TRBV20-1 and TRBJ1-5, with 8 positions matching TRBD1. The germline CDR1 and CDR2 sequences are DFQATT and SNEGSKA (reference sequence). The CDR3 runs 15 residues. The V and J ends lost 5 bases and 1 base, in that order; junction bases with no gene match: 7. CDR3 in amino acids: CSAPRGQGSNQPQHF. The CDR3 bases are TGCAGTGCTCCCAGGGGGCAGGGGAGCAATCAGCCCCAGCATTTT.

The count of this clonotype is one. The chain couples TRBV20-1 to TRBJ2-4; 12 nucleotides line up with TRBD2. CDR3 length: 15 residues. Germline V gene data show CDR1 as DFQATT and CDR2 as SNEGSKA (reference sequence). V gave up 6 bases and J gave up 9 bases; unmatched junction bases: 12. DNA for the CDR3: TGCAGTGCCCGAACGACTAGCGGGAGCCGGGGCATTCAGTACTTC. This translates into CSARTTSGSRGIQYF.

This clonotype was seen a handful of times. The chain carries TRBV4-1 and TRBJ1-2; a possible D gene is TRBD1 (5 bases). CDR3 length equals 16 residues. Germline assignment: CDR1 MGHRA and CDR2 YSYEKL. The germline V and J ends were trimmed by 0 bases and 8 bases, with 19 bases remaining between them. The DNA for the CDR3 is TGCGCCAGCAGCCAAGATCAGACGACAGCGGGAAGAGGCTACACCTTC. This encodes CASSQDQTTAGRGYTF.

The chain uses TRBV7-9 and TRBJ1-6; D remains ambiguous. V lost 4 bases, J lost 0 bases, and 1 base lay in between. The CDR3 spans 13 residues. The germline gives CDR1 SEHNR, CDR2 FQNEAQ (reference sequence). CDR3 nucleotides: TGTGCCAGCAGCTCCTCCTATAATTCACCCCTCCACTTT. The encoded protein is CASSSSYNSPLHF.